Listed below are T cell receptor beta chains from one sample, sequenced in a study of blood T cell repertoires in COVID-19. Produced via immunoSEQ multiplex PCR; TCRdb's table is partial and in-frame only. There are around 170,000 clones in the sample; approximately 91% occur only once, and approximately 0.48% lies in the top ten. The source material was peripheral blood. These receptors were taken from a man aged 45-60 years with acute or convalescent COVID-19. Both conserved end residues are part of each CDR3.

j_call,v_call,cdr3_aa
TRBJ2-5,TRBV6-2/TRBV6-3,CASSYGLAGIQETQYF
TRBJ2-7,TRBV5-1,CASSYRGRRFLDEQYF
TRBJ1-5,TRBV15,CATSRDKGGGRPQHF
TRBJ2-7,TRBV12-3/TRBV12-4,CASGQGLEQYF
TRBJ1-6,TRBV28,CASSTPDRRNSPLHF
TRBJ2-6,TRBV10-3,CAIPGDLTSGANVLTF
TRBJ2-3,TRBV10-3,CATARGGQAGSTDTQYF
TRBJ2-1,TRBV9,CASSVEGTGFINEQFF
TRBJ1-1,TRBV19,CATKLDRGLQPNTEAFF
TRBJ2-2,TRBV4-1,CASSRTSGAVGGELFF
TRBJ2-1,TRBV27,CASSLSAWNEQFF
TRBJ1-3,TRBV18,CASSPGQAVSGNTIYF
TRBJ2-7,TRBV6-5,CASRRTSSYEQYF
TRBJ1-1,TRBV6-5,CASSYDRGFTEAFF
TRBJ1-1,TRBV3-1/TRBV3-2,CASHRQGNTEAFF
TRBJ1-2,TRBV7-2,CASSSGPKDYGYTF
TRBJ1-2,TRBV27,CASSLSIGYGYTF
TRBJ1-3,TRBV18,CASSAGGQGGNTIYF
TRBJ2-4,TRBV19,CASSIEGQGARNIQYF
TRBJ2-7,TRBV18,CASSPPQGDYEQYF
TRBJ2-4,TRBV5-5,CASSLAGIRNLAKNIQYF
TRBJ1-4,TRBV4-3,CASSQDSGRATNEKLFF
TRBJ1-2,TRBV5-8,CASIKGQRNYGYTF
TRBJ2-7,TRBV28,CASTPSGTGDHEQYF
TRBJ1-2,TRBV28,CASSLGTIYGYTF
TRBJ1-1,TRBV5-1,CASSAGGTGGWDTEAFF
TRBJ2-1,TRBV6-1,CASSEEPRGQKFF
TRBJ2-2,TRBV11-3,CASSLTGQANTGELFF
TRBJ2-1,TRBV29-1,CSVNGVGQGSNEQFF
TRBJ2-1,TRBV12-2,CASRFGQKLYNEQFF
TRBJ1-4,TRBV5-1,CASSSLGTVATNEKLFF
TRBJ1-5,TRBV12-3/TRBV12-4,CASSFQGWSQHF
TRBJ2-1,TRBV19,CASSIIPGTGTYNEQFF
TRBJ2-1,TRBV30,CAWSVGTSGGNEQFF
TRBJ2-7,TRBV5-1,CASSLFPLTFEQYF
TRBJ2-7,TRBV15,CATSRDVAGVREQYF
TRBJ2-1,TRBV3-1/TRBV3-2,CASSQSGIAMSSYNEQFF
TRBJ1-2,TRBV5-1,CASSPDRLWGYGYTF
TRBJ1-2,TRBV6-5,CASSRQGRGYGYTF
TRBJ1-4,TRBV28,CASSLIAGDEKLFF
TRBJ1-5,TRBV18,CASSGGQDQPQHF
TRBJ2-7,TRBV19,CASSIFWTSGRYEQYF
TRBJ1-3,TRBV5-5,CASSLAWGAGNTIYF
TRBJ2-5,TRBV12-3/TRBV12-4,CASTSQETQYF
TRBJ2-1,TRBV29-1,CSGEGLFYNEQFF
TRBJ1-4,TRBV25-1,CASSESQRNEKLFF
TRBJ2-1,TRBV24-1,CATSDPSGVFNEQFF
TRBJ1-4,TRBV7-9,CASTPSNEKLFF
TRBJ1-3,TRBV11-2,CASSPGGPGNTIYF
TRBJ1-5,TRBV4-2,CASSQEGQSNQPQHF
TRBJ2-3,TRBV18,CASSQPGSTSGILDTQYF
TRBJ1-2,TRBV3-1/TRBV3-2,CASSTGARGYTF
TRBJ1-4,TRBV6-5,CASSYRGRRELFF
TRBJ1-1,TRBV6-5,CASSLQGNTEAFF
TRBJ2-1,TRBV2,CASRRSGGINNEQFF
TRBJ2-2,TRBV4-3,CASSQVFGLAGVPTGELFF
TRBJ2-3,TRBV5-1,CASSPGSRGAFTDTQYF
TRBJ1-6,TRBV6-2/TRBV6-3,CASSRTGDNSPLHF
TRBJ2-3,TRBV2,CASSERAGVPSDTQYF